This T cell receptor (beta chain) was captured in a study of Graves' ophthalmopathy and Graves' hyperthyroidism. Study results and limitations: Among expanded thyroid clonotypes above 0.001 frequency, most also occurred in blood.

CDR3 length: 14 residues. CDR1 and CDR2 (germline): LGHNA, YNFKEQ. V dropped 2 bases and J dropped 5 bases, with 13 bases sitting between them. As concerns this clonotype: No antigen is known for it.

CAS ≥3, NOSPECS ≥4, moderate-to-severe activity and duration under 3 months marked donors with ophthalmopathy. PBMCs came from roughly 9.2 ml of fresh peripheral blood. From RNA, the CDR3 regions of TCR beta chains were amplified and sequenced. First-round RT-PCR relied on HTBI primers, and a second-round multiplex PCR came next. One entry per CDR3 protein, called by TCRdb with MiXCR from the multiplex PCR reads. Of about 480,000 distinct CDR3 sequences in the sample, around 15% were seen once. This sequence originates from a woman aged 25-40 years with Graves' ophthalmopathy. The V and J genes are TRBV4-2 and TRBJ2-7; TRBD2 might be the D (5 bases). The source material was blood. Written as DNA, the CDR3 is TGTGCCAGCAGCCAAAATTCTAGAGGGAACGAGCAGTACTTC. This gives the protein CASSQNSRGNEQYF.